This paragraph reports one TCR beta chain. Its binding antigen is unknown. The junction does not match germline at one end; this may be a read error. The cohort comprised 666 healthy bone marrow donors. All cohort members were sampled while nominally healthy, although unrecorded immune exposures were likely present. The donor was CMV seronegative and belonged to the group of 350 or so seronegative cohort members. Every donor gave a peripheral blood sample, and the peripheral blood mononuclear cells from that sample were used for TCR beta sequencing. The Qiagen DNeasy Blood Extraction Kit was used to extract genomic DNA from the blood cell samples. Library construction relied on the immunoSEQ multiplex PCR assay. For the multiplex PCR, a mixture combining 60 forward primers for TCR Vbeta segments and 13 reverse primers for TCR Jbeta segments was used. Amplification of the CDR3 region of rearranged TCR beta genes was performed with a multiplex PCR assay on genomic DNA. Amplified TCR beta libraries were sequenced as 87-base-pair reads on the Illumina HiSeq System. The authors' analysis ran thus. Across the 700 or so repertoires, a later analysis counted 80 million or so unique TCR beta chains, 8.5 million to 12 million of which were shared by at least two donors. Raw reads were error-corrected and collapsed into unique sequences by a nearest-neighbor algorithm in which closely related sequences were merged to remove PCR and sequencing errors. Alignment of CDR3 sequences to IMGT reference sequences was used to assign V, D and J gene segments. For a sequence to be retained, at least a six-nucleotide match to both a V gene segment and a J gene segment was required. A rearrangement was called productive if the CDR3 had no stop codons and remained in frame with V and J, and every other rearrangement was called non-productive. Following IMGT convention, CDR3 was defined as the stretch from the second conserved V-encoded cysteine up to the conserved J-encoded phenylalanine. Sequences without an unambiguous match to a single V gene segment were excluded from the earlier analysis of a few hundred of the donors. In an earlier analysis of approximately 610 of the donors, V segments were called functional above 56.7% productive rearrangements and were called segregating when the between-donor standard deviation exceeded 5%. To diagnose cytomegalovirus status from the catalog of TCR beta chain sequences, a statistical classification framework was built. In a later analysis, V and J genes were assigned by comparing TCR nucleotide sequences against IMGT/GENE-DB human TR gene sequences. Using the TCRdist pipeline, a later analysis assigned CDR3 sequences along with most-parsimonious VDJ recombination scenarios. In a later analysis, each TCR beta chain was defined by its CDR3 amino acid sequence together with its V-gene family, and reads without a unique V-gene family were excluded. To address suspected cross-contamination and a sequencing artifact, a later analysis removed a few hundred highly shared, low-generation-probability nucleotide sequences. In a later analysis, a clonal expansion index for each public chain was calculated from normalized within-repertoire ranks of inferred template counts. A later analysis computed generation probabilities with a VDJ recombination model fitted to out-of-frame rearrangements, and checked the results against IGoR. A later analysis scored TCR-TCR, TCR-HLA and TCR-CMV co-occurrence with hypergeometric tests, applying a repertoire-size bias correction to TCR pairs. To estimate false discovery rates, a later analysis permuted the HLA or CMV assignments 20 times. A later analysis grouped co-occurring TCRs with DBSCAN, adding TCRdist sequence similarity when clustering within HLA-allele-positive subsets. Repertoires with fewer than 30,000 or more than 120,000 public chains were left out of co-occurrence clustering, as were five repertoires with anomalous nucleotide sharing. TCRdb carries this immuneACCESS record with in-frame sequences only. Its versions omit some clonotypes, under half of them owing to an unresolved V gene in the studies checked, with the rest unexplained. That table supplies the V and J calls and clone size; D and trimming were determined from the DNA. The sample table holds some 160,000 clones, of which around 72% were seen once. The leading ten clones occupy approximately 2% of the sample.

The entry originates in a study of cytomegalovirus exposure and HLA in healthy donors (dated by TCRdb to 2017 to 2019). With regard to the full study: An earlier analysis of approximately 550 of the donors reported more than 250 Gb of sequence data and 117 million unique TCR beta sequences from about 180 million T cells. Among roughly 400 genotyped donors of the cohort, an average of 235,054 unique TCR beta nucleotide sequences were sequenced per donor, 15% to 20% of them non-productive. Both class I and class II loci were covered by HLA typing, at four-digit resolution. Donor age, sex, ethnicity and CMV serostatus were compiled alongside the repertoire data. The study aimed to test whether cataloging public T cell receptors could reveal signatures of past pathogen exposure. Rather than using new phenotypic data, the later analysis identified candidate immune exposures from TCR beta sequences and from how often those sequences occurred across donors. The genetic ancestry cluster associated with self-reported Caucasian donors included roughly 84% of the 398 genotyped donors. A later genetic analysis used genome-wide SNP genotypes for about 65% of the 666 donors, treating that subset as a discovery cohort. The study combined high-throughput TCR immunosequencing, statistical association of individual TCRs with disease status, and machine learning to predict cytomegalovirus infection status. The study used immunosequencing to profile the T cell repertoires of several hundred subjects and linked those repertoires to cytomegalovirus serostatus. About 280 gigabases of sequencing data and around 88 million unique TCR sequences made up an early release that covered 640 HLA-typed donors. In addition to the first cohort of approximately 670 subjects, a separate validation cohort of over 90 different subjects was used. Four or five DR-DQ haplotypes were handled as single units for association and clustering because linkage in the cohort was strong. An earlier analysis of several hundred of the donors used high-throughput TCR beta sequencing to judge whether each TCR beta V gene segment behaved as functional or pseudogenic. A later analysis re-examined previously published TCR beta repertoires from 500 to 700 donors and added high-resolution HLA genotyping to investigate patterns of TCR occurrence. All discovery cohort repertoires had been generated on a single sequencing platform. Typing coverage varied by locus: about 629-640 donors for A, B, C, DRB1 and DQB1; some 520 for DQA1; around 610 for DPA1; under 490 for DPB1.

The CDR3 runs 15 residues from the cysteine to the phenylalanine. Kept here is only the CDR3 DNA, which spans 45 bases and is read in frame from base 1. CDR1 and CDR2 were assigned from the germline V gene as MNHEY and SVGAGI. Results and caveats for the whole study, not just this receptor: Most TCR sequences were seen in very few donors, while some public TCRs were found in many individuals. In a later analysis, some 17,000 TCR beta sequences were associated with specific HLA alleles at a false discovery rate of 0.05. According to a later genetic analysis, donors in an Asian-associated ancestry cluster had fewer N-insertions in productive TCRs than the roughly 660-donor mean. Presence/absence analyses assumed roughly uniform sequencing depth across donors, an assumption that may not hold. This cohort had only TCR beta chains sequenced, and the lack of alpha or paired-chain data limited which features could be detected. In a later analysis, HLA-associated TCR beta chains were found to be more clonally expanded and to have lower generation probabilities than equally common non-associated chains. A later analysis found that TCR association rates varied across HLA loci, with DRB1 alleles showing the most associated TCRs and HLA-C alleles the fewest. A later analysis reported that several top co-occurrence clusters appeared linked to parvovirus B19, influenza, CMV and Epstein-Barr virus. The earlier analysis of around 600 of the donors excluded roughly 16 rarely observed V segments, including chromosome 9 orphons, because counts were too low. The authors suggested that the approach could potentially be generalized to other disease states and immunological phenotypes. Assigning TCR associations to individual alleles was difficult when HLA alleles, especially DR and DQ, strongly co-occurred. In a later genetic analysis, a missense DCLRE1C variant was associated with V-gene and J-gene trimming of TCR beta chains, and the association was replicated in an independent cohort. The only immune exposure information available for the cohort was CMV serostatus. The 87-base-pair reads could not distinguish some IMGT-functional V segments, including TRBV6-2 and TRBV6-3, so those segments were excluded. A further reported finding was that TCR beta sequences accurately predicted the HLA-A and HLA-B alleles for most subjects in the first cohort. Linkage disequilibrium might explain the correlated functional status among segregating V segments, but an unknown experimental factor could not be excluded. In an earlier analysis of more than 450 of the donors, most TCR beta V segments were observed in productive rearrangements about 87% or about 30% of the time, broadly matching IMGT annotations. Most CMV-associated TCR beta chains appeared to be HLA-restricted in a later analysis, and the HLA associations seemed to be driven largely by CMV exposure. The classifier was reported to diagnose cytomegalovirus status with high specificity and sensitivity in both the original cohort and the validation cohort. A few of the identified cytomegalovirus-associated TCR beta chains were confirmed in vitro to be specific for cytomegalovirus antigens. The study listed 150 to 200 TCR beta chains as associated with cytomegalovirus. A group of highly shared sequence variants was considered likely to be a technical artifact of the sequencing pipeline. Because some donors lacked HLA typing at each locus, the association tests relied only on the typed subset.

This sequence was found in a man aged 40-49 years in good health and CMV-seronegative. The chain uses TRBV6-5 and TRBJ1-4, and perhaps TRBD1 as D gene, on 6 matching bases. Material: PBMCs. The sequence in DNA is TGTGTCAGCAGAGCACAGGGCTGGTCGGGAGAAAAACTGTTTTTT. Its translation reads: CVSRAQGWSGEKLFF.